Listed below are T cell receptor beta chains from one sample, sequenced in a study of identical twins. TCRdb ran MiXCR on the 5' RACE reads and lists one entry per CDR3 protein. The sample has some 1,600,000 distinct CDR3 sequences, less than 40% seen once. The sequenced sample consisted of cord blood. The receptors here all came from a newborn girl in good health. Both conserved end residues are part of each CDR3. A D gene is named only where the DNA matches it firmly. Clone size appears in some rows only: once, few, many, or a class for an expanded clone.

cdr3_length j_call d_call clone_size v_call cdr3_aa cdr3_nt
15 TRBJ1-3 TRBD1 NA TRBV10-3 CAIRPGTVSGNTIYF TGTGCCATCAGGCCCGGGACAGTCTCTGGAAACACCATATATTTT
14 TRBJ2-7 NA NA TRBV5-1 CASSPRGAPYEQYF TGCGCCAGCAGCCCCCGGGGGGCCCCCTACGAGCAGTACTTC
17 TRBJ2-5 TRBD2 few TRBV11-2 CASRLAGVVPGQETQYF TGTGCCAGCAGACTAGCGGGGGTAGTCCCCGGTCAAGAGACCCAGTACTTC
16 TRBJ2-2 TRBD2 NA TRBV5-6 CASRDGTSGNTGELFF TGTGCCAGCAGAGACGGGACTAGCGGGAACACCGGGGAGCTGTTTTTT
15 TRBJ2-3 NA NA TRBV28 CASSSGTVGTDTQYF TGTGCCAGCAGTTCCGGGACTGTTGGCACAGATACGCAGTATTTT
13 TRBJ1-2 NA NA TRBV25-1 CAGSEFSGLGYTF TGTGCCGGCAGTGAATTTTCGGGGCTCGGCTACACCTTC
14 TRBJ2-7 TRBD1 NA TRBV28 CVSTFGQGRYEQYF TGTGTCAGCACTTTCGGACAGGGGCGCTACGAGCAGTACTTC
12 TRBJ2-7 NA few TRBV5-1 CASSPLVAEQYF TGCGCCAGCAGCCCCTTAGTGGCCGAGCAGTACTTC
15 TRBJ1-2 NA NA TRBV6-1 CASSVIGTSNYGYTF TGTGCCAGCAGTGTTATCGGGACCTCTAACTATGGCTACACCTTC
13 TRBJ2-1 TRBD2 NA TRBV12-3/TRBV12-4 CASSLGLARAWFF TGTGCCAGCAGCCTAGGACTAGCGAGAGCGTGGTTCTTC
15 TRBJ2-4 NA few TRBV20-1 CSVTLGGGAKNIQYF TGCAGTGTTACTCTAGGAGGTGGAGCCAAAAACATTCAGTACTTC
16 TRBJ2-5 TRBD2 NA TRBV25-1 CASSESISGSRETQYF TGTGCCAGCAGTGAATCTATTAGCGGGAGCAGAGAGACCCAGTACTTC
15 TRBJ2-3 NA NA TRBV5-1 CASSLAGSQVRTQYF TGCGCCAGCAGCTTGGCAGGGTCCCAAGTCCGTACGCAGTATTTT
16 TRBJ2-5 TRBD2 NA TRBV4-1 CASSQDLPSGRETQYF TGCGCCAGCAGCCAAGATTTGCCTAGCGGTCGGGAGACCCAGTACTTC
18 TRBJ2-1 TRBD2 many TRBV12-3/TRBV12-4 CASRGGTSGAQPYNEQFF TGTGCCAGCAGGGGAGGGACTAGCGGAGCACAACCCTACAATGAGCAGTTCTTC
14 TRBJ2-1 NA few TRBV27 CASTRLDRYNEQFF TGTGCCAGCACTAGACTAGACCGCTACAATGAGCAGTTCTTC
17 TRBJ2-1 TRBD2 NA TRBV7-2 CASSLIHGTSGYNEQFF TGTGCCAGCAGCCTTATCCACGGGACTAGCGGGTACAATGAGCAGTTCTTC
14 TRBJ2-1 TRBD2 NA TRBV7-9 CASSKGLADNEQFF TGTGCCAGCAGCAAAGGACTAGCTGACAATGAGCAGTTCTTC
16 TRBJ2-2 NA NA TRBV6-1 CASSPWGVANTGELFF TGTGCCAGCAGCCCCTGGGGGGTTGCGAACACCGGGGAGCTGTTTTTT
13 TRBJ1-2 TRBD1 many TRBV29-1 CSVETGGDYGYTF TGCAGCGTTGAGACAGGGGGCGACTATGGCTACACCTTC
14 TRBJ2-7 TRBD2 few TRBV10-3 CAISGASGSYEQYF TGTGCCATCAGTGGGGCTAGCGGGAGCTACGAGCAGTACTTC
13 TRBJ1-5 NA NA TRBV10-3 CAIRQYSNQPQHF TGTGCCATCCGTCAATACAGCAATCAGCCCCAGCATTTT
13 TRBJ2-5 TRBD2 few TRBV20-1 CRGHLAGGYEQYF TGCCGGGGGCACCTAGCGGGGGGCTATGAGCAGTACTTC
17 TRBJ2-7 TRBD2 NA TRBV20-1 CSAILLAGGMTSYEQYF TGCAGTGCTATACTATTAGCGGGAGGGATGACCAGCTACGAGCAGTACTTC
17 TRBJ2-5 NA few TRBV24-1 CATSEAMGQGEGETQYF TGTGCCACCAGTGAAGCCATGGGACAAGGTGAGGGAGAGACCCAGTACTTC
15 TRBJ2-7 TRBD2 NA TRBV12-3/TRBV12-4 CASSFSSGGADEQYF TGTGCCAGCAGCTTCAGTAGCGGGGGGGCCGACGAGCAGTACTTC
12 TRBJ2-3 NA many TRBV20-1 CSARTSTDTQYF TGCAGTGCTAGGACTAGCACAGATACGCAGTATTTT
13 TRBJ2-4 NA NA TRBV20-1 CSARNGPLDIQYF TGCAGTGCTAGAAACGGACCCCTGGACATTCAGTACTTC
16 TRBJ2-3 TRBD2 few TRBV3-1 CASSSWTSGQTDTQYF TGTGCCAGCAGCTCCTGGACTAGCGGTCAGACAGATACGCAGTATTTT
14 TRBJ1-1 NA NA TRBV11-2 CASSLDRSSAEAFF TGTGCCAGCAGCTTAGATCGAAGCTCGGCTGAAGCTTTCTTT
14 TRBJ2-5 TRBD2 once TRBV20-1 CSATLAGAQGTQYF TGCAGTGCTACACTAGCGGGGGCCCAAGGGACCCAGTACTTC
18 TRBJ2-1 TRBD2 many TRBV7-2 CASSLIAGEWRPYNEQFF TGTGCCAGCAGCTTGATAGCGGGAGAATGGAGACCTTACAATGAGCAGTTCTTC
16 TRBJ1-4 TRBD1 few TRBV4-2 CASSQEGGGVYEKLFF TGTGCCAGCAGCCAAGAGGGAGGGGGCGTCTATGAAAAACTGTTTTTT
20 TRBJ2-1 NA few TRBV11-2 CASSLRAGQRLKAKDNEQFF TGTGCCAGCAGCTTAAGGGCGGGACAGAGGCTGAAGGCGAAGGACAATGAGCAGTTCTTC
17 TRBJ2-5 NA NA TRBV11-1 CASSLGHRASYQETRYF TGTGCCAGCAGCTTAGGGCACAGGGCCTCGTACCAAGAGACCCGGTACTTC
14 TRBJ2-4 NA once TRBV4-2 CASSQERGQETQYF TGTGCCAGCAGCCAAGAGCGGGGACAAGAGACCCAATACTTC
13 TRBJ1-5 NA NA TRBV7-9 CASSLERGQPQHF TGTGCCAGCAGCTTAGAGCGGGGGCAGCCCCAGCATTTT
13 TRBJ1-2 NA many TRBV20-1 CSARDVRGYGYTF TGCAGTGCTAGAGATGTCCGGGGCTATGGCTACACCTTC
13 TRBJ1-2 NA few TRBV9 CASSSDSLFGYTF TGTGCCAGCAGCTCGGACAGCCTATTTGGCTACACCTTC
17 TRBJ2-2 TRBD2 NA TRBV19 CASTDGTSGSNTGELFF TGTGCCAGTACTGATGGGACTAGCGGCTCGAACACCGGGGAGCTGTTTTTT
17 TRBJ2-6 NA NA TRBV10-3 CAISEEFLSSGANVLTF TGTGCCATCAGTGAGGAGTTCTTGAGCTCTGGGGCCAACGTCCTGACTTTC
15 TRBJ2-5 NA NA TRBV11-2 CASRHVRGRYNEQYF TGTGCCAGCAGGCACGTGCGGGGGCGCTACAATGAGCAGTACTTC